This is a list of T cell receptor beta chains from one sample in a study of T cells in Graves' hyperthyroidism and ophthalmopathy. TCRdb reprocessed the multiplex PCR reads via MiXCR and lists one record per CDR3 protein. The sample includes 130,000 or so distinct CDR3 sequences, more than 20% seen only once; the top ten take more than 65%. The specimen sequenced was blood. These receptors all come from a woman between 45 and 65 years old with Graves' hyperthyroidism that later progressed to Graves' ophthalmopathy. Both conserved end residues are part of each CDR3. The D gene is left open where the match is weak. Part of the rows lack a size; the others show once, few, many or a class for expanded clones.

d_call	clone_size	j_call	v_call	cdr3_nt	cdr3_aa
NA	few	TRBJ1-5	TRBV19	TGTGCCAGTAGTAATCGGCCAGGGGCGGATCAGCCCCAGCATTTT	CASSNRPGADQPQHF
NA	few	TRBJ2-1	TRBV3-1	TGTGCCAGCAGCCAAGATACCGGTGAGCAGTTCTTC	CASSQDTGEQFF
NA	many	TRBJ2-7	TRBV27	TGTGCCGGGACGGGACCTAGCTCCTACGAGCAGTACTTC	CAGTGPSSYEQYF
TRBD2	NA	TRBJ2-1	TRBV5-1	TGCGCCAGCAGCTTGGCCGGGGGGGGGCGCAATGAGCAGTTCTTC	CASSLAGGGRNEQFF
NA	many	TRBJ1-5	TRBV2	TGTGCCAGTACCAAGGACAGACATAGCAATCAGCCCCAGCATTTT	CASTKDRHSNQPQHF
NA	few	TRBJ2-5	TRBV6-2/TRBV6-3	TGTGCCGCTATAAGAACCCTACAAGAGACCCAGTACTTC	CAAIRTLQETQYF
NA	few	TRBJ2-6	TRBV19	TGTGCCAGTAGTCAGGGGGGGACCGGGGCCAACGTCCTGACTTTC	CASSQGGTGANVLTF
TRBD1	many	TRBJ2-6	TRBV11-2	TGTGCCAGCACCAGGACAGGGGGCTCGGGGGCCAACGTCCTGACTTTC	CASTRTGGSGANVLTF
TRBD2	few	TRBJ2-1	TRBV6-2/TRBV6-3	TGTGCCACCAGACTAGCGGGAGCCTACAATGAGCAGTTCTTC	CATRLAGAYNEQFF
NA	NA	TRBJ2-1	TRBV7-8	TGTGCCAGCAGCCCGTGGACTGGTCCCTACAATGAGCAGTTCTTC	CASSPWTGPYNEQFF
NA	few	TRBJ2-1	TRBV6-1	TGTGCCAGCAGCCCATATACCCGCAATGAGCAGTTCTTC	CASSPYTRNEQFF
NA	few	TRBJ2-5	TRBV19	TGTGCCAGTAGTCCCCAGGTTGGGGGTCGCGAGACCCAGTACTTC	CASSPQVGGRETQYF
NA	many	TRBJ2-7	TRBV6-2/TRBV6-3	TGTGCCAGCGCTGGGACTGTGACCTACGAGCAGTACTTC	CASAGTVTYEQYF
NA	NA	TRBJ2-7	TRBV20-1	TGCAGTGCTAGAGTCCGGGGCGGGACAGCGGCCGGGCAGTACTTC	CSARVRGGTAAGQYF
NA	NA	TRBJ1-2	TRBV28	TGTGCCAGCAGTCTTGGGGGCGCTCTCTATGGCTACACCTTC	CASSLGGALYGYTF
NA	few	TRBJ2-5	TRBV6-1	TGTGCCAGCAGTGAACCTGTGTGGGGATCTGTGGAGACCCAGTACTTC	CASSEPVWGSVETQYF
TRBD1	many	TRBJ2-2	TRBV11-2	TGTGCCAGCAGAACCGGACAGGGGGCCGGGGAGCTGTTTTTT	CASRTGQGAGELFF
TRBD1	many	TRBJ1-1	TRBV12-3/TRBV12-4	TGTGCCAGCAGTCCGCGACAGGGGGCCGTGGCTTTCTTT	CASSPRQGAVAFF
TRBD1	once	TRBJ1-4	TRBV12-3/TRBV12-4	TGTGCCAGCAGTTTAGGACAGGGCCTAGAACTGTTTTTT	CASSLGQGLELFF
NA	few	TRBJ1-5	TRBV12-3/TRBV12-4	TGTGCCAGCAGGACCGGCAGTGATAGCAATCAGCCCCAGCATTTT	CASRTGSDSNQPQHF
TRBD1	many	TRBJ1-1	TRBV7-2	TGTGCCAGCAGCCTCATGACCGGGACAGGGGAAGCTTTCTTT	CASSLMTGTGEAFF
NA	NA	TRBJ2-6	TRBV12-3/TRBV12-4	TGTGCCAGCAACAGAATAGAGGCCTCTGGGGCCAACGTCCTGACTTTC	CASNRIEASGANVLTF
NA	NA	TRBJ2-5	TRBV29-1	TGCAGCGTTGTTGGCGGGGAGACCCAGTACTTC	CSVVGGETQYF
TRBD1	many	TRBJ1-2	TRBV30	TGTGCCTGGAGCGGGACAGCCTATGGCTACACCTTC	CAWSGTAYGYTF
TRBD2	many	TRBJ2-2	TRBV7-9	TGTGCCAGCAGCATGACTAGCGGGAACACCGGGGAGCTGTTTTTT	CASSMTSGNTGELFF
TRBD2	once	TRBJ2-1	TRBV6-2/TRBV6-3	TGTGCCAGCAGTTACTCCATTGCTAGCGGAGACTACAATGAGCAGTTCTTC	CASSYSIASGDYNEQFF
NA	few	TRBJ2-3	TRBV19	TGTGCCAGTAGCGCCGGCGACAACACAGATACGCAGTATTTT	CASSAGDNTDTQYF
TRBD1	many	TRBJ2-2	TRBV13	TGTGCCAGCAGCAAACAGGGGATCGGGGAGCTGTTTTTT	CASSKQGIGELFF
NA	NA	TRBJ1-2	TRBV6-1	TGTGCCAGCAGTGAAGACTGGGGGCGTGATGGCTACACCTTC	CASSEDWGRDGYTF
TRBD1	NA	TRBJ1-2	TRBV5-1	TGCGCCAGCAGCGTTTCCGGGACAGGGGGCGGTGGCTACACCTTC	CASSVSGTGGGGYTF
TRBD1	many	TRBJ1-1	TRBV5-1	TGCGCCAGCAGCTTGGGGGACAGCCGGAACACTGAAGCTTTCTTT	CASSLGDSRNTEAFF
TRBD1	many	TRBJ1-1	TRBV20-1	TGCAGTGCTAGGGACAGGGGTCTGAACACTGAAGCTTTCTTT	CSARDRGLNTEAFF
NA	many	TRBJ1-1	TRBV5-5	TGTGCCAGCAGCTTGGACCCGGGACGAGGGTGGGGAGCTTTCTTT	CASSLDPGRGWGAFF
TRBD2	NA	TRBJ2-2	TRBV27	TGTGCCAGCAAGGGGACTAGCGGGAAGGCCGGGGAGCTGTTTTTT	CASKGTSGKAGELFF
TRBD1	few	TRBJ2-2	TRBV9	TGTGCCAGCAGCGTAGGGACAGGGACCGGGGAGCTGTTTTTT	CASSVGTGTGELFF
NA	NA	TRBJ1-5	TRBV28	TGTGCCAGCAGTCTCGGGACGGCTCAACTTAGCAATCAGCCCCAGCATTTT	CASSLGTAQLSNQPQHF
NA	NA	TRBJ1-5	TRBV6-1	TGTGCCACCATGGAAGTACAGGGAAGCAATCAGCCCCAGCATTTT	CATMEVQGSNQPQHF